The 23 T cell receptor beta chains listed next were all sequenced from one sample in a study of tumor-infiltrating lymphocytes in primary liver carcinoma. Germline DNA was also extracted, with blood RNA taken from unsorted whole blood. Total RNA (roughly 550 ng) served as template for TCR beta cDNA synthesis primed by a constant-region primer. ARM-PCR was slightly modified, and three nested multiplex PCR rounds with it gave rise to the TCR beta libraries. Forward primers for TRBV1-TRBV30 and a C-beta reverse primer served the first two PCR rounds, at about 10 cycles each. TCRdb re-called the multiplex PCR reads through MiXCR, storing one row per CDR3 protein. The sample carries approximately 210,000 distinct CDR3 sequences, less than 75% recorded once. The material sequenced was peripheral blood. The origin of the receptors is a woman aged 60-75 years with primary liver carcinoma and hepatitis B virus infection.

A remark on this clonotype: This could be a read error, since a much larger clone is one nucleotide away. The CDR3 loop reads CASSLFVRDTEAFF. CDR3 nucleotide sequence: TGTGCCAGCAGTTTATTCGTCAGGGACACTGAAGCTTTCTTT. The chain links TRBV28 to TRBJ1-1, with D possibly being TRBD1 (5 bases). V shed 1 base and J shed 3 bases, with 9 bases lying between them. This CDR3 spans 14 amino acids. The germline V gene encodes CDR1 MDHEN and CDR2 SYDVKM.

For this clonotype: A much bigger clone sits one base away, suggesting this may be a read error. The chain uses TRBV5-6 and TRBJ2-7; tentative D call: TRBD1 (6 bases). The V gene's germline CDR1 is SGHDT and CDR2 YYEEEE. This CDR3 comprises 14 residues. This CDR3 reads CASSRGQISYEQCF. CDR3 sequence (DNA): TGTGCCAGCAGCAGGGGACAAATATCCTACGAGCAGTGCTTC.

This clonotype was counted ten times or more. DNA for the CDR3: TGTGCCAGCAGCACCACGCGAGGGGGCGGTTACAATGAGCAGTTCTTC. Protein sequence: CASSTTRGGGYNEQFF. The gene calls are TRBV11-2 and TRBJ2-1, with 7 nucleotides matching TRBD1. The CDR3 covers 16 residues. The germline V gene encodes CDR1 SGHAT and CDR2 FQNNGV. J was trimmed by 4 bases and V by 5 bases; bases with no gene match: 11.

This clonotype was detected a few times. The chain carries TRBV30 and TRBJ1-2; possible D gene TRBD1, 6 bases. Between the trimmed V and J ends, which lost 4 bases and 4 bases, there was a span of 19 bases. The CDR3 has 15 amino acids. Germline V gene data show CDR1 as GTSNPN and CDR2 as SVGIG (reference sequence). For the CDR3, the DNA is TGTGCCTGGACCCATGGTTCCGGGGGCGCCTATGGCTACACCTTC. This codes for CAWTHGSGGAYGYTF.

In this sample, this clonotype turned up many times. The chain carries TRBV12-3 or TRBV12-4 and TRBJ2-1, with D uncertain. Trimming stripped 6 bases from V and 8 bases from J, with 14 bases between. The CDR3 has 13 amino acids. The CDR3 DNA follows: TGTGCCAGCAGCCCCCCTGGACGGCATGAGCAGTTCTTC. This sequence encodes CASSPPGRHEQFF.

This clonotype was detected once. Sequence at one end of the junction differs from germline and may be a read error. The chain combines TRBV6-5 with TRBJ1-1; 8 bases are a match to TRBD1. The CDR3 is 14 amino acids. Germline CDR1 reads MNHEY; CDR2 reads SVGAGI. The CDR3 spells CASGSQGANTEAFF. The CDR3 region has the DNA TGCGCCAGCGGTTCGCAGGGGGCGAACACTGAAGCTTTCTTT.

At least ten counts were recorded for this clonotype. V and J are TRBV6-5 and TRBJ2-7; possibly TRBD1 or TRBD2 for D (5 bases each). Germline CDR1 MNHEY, CDR2 SVGAGI. V was trimmed by 0 bases and J by 2 bases, leaving 11 bases between them. The CDR3 is made up of 15 amino acids. CDR3 sequence reads: CASSYSSGAPYEQYF. In DNA, the CDR3 is TGTGCCAGCAGTTACTCCTCCGGGGCCCCCTACGAGCAGTACTTC.

As to this clonotype: A much larger clone sits a single nucleotide away, making a read error possible. The chain joins TRBV12-3 or TRBV12-4 to TRBJ1-1, with D hard to call. V was clipped by 7 bases and J by 1 base, with 7 bases between them. The CDR3 loop spans 12 amino acids. The CDR3 is CASTRTNTEAFF. In nucleotides, the CDR3 is TGTGCCAGCACCCGTACGAACACTGAAGCTTTCTTT.

This chain joins TRBV6-5 and TRBJ1-6; perhaps TRBD1 as D (6 bases). The V and J ends lost 6 bases and 17 bases respectively, with 14 bases between them. The germline V gene encodes CDR1 MNHEY and CDR2 SVGAGI. The CDR3 length is 11 residues. The CDR3 DNA reads TGTGCCAGCAGAGCAGGACAGCACATCCACTTT. Encoded protein: CASRAGQHIHF.

The rearrangement joins TRBV30 to TRBJ1-1; perhaps TRBD1 as D (6 bases). The V gene's germline CDR1 is GTSNPN and CDR2 SVGIG (reference sequence). CDR3 length: 11 amino acids. Trimming removed 8 bases at V and 13 bases at J, with 20 bases between. The DNA for the CDR3 is TGTGCCAGATCCGACGCAACAGGGTGTTTCTTT. It is translated as CARSDATGCFF.

This chain joins TRBV12-3 or TRBV12-4 and TRBJ2-3; 8 nucleotides agree with TRBD2. V dropped 3 bases and J dropped 1; count of bases not matched to a gene: 9. This CDR3 has 17 amino acids. CDR3 bases: TGTGCCAGCAGTTTCACAGAGCGGGAGAGGTGCACAGATACGCAGTATTTT. This translates into CASSFTERERCTDTQYF.

Comment on this clonotype: A single base separates this from a much larger clone, so it may be a read error. The rearrangement joins TRBV28 to TRBJ2-7, with 9 bases matching TRBD1. Germline V gene data show CDR1 as MDHEN and CDR2 as SYDVKM. The CDR3 is 14 residues long. As DNA, the CDR3 is TGTGCCAGCAGCGGGACAGGGTATACCTCCGAGCGGTACTTC. It yields the protein CASSGTGYTSERYF.

The rearrangement uses TRBV11-2 and TRBJ2-1; D is unresolved. CDR1 and CDR2 from the germline V gene are SGHAT and FQNNGV. This CDR3 has 14 amino acids. Trimming left V 0 bases short and J 5 bases short, with 8 bases between. The CDR3 loop reads CASSLEAPHNEQFF. The CDR3 DNA reads TGTGCCAGCAGCTTAGAGGCCCCACACAATGAGCAGTTCTTC.

A word on this clonotype: A clone one base away is much larger, so this may be a read error. The gene calls are TRBV6-5 and TRBJ1-1, with a weak D call TRBD1 (5 bases). Germline CDR1 is MNHEY and CDR2 is SVGAGI. CDR3 length equals 14 residues. Between the trimmed V and J ends, which lost 7 bases and 1 base, there was a span of 13 bases. Here the CDR3 reads CASNSLTANTEAFF. In DNA form, the CDR3 reads TGTGCCAGCAATTCGCTGACAGCGAACACTGAAGCTTTCTTT.

Regarding this clonotype: At one of its ends the junction is not consistent with the germline gene, which may arise from a read error. The chain employs TRBV11-2 and TRBJ1-1; tentatively, D is TRBD1 (6 bases). Germline CDR1 and CDR2: SGHAT and FQNNGV. CDR3 length: 14 residues. The CDR3 region is CASSLQQGGGEAFF. CDR3 nucleotides: TGTGCCAGCAGCTTACAACAGGGCGGGGGTGAAGCCTTCTTT.

Many counts were recorded for this clonotype. The genes are TRBV7-8 and TRBJ2-5; the D gene is possibly TRBD1 (6 bases). CDR3 length equals 15 residues. Trimming removed 3 bases at V and 4 bases at J, with 15 bases between. Germline CDR1 and CDR2: SGHVS and FQNEAQ. The CDR3 loop is CASSLLGLGAETQYF. CDR3 DNA sequence: TGTGCCAGCAGCTTGCTTGGTCTGGGGGCAGAGACCCAGTACTTC.

On this clonotype itself: Being one base from a much bigger clone, this may be a read error. The CDR3 region is CAGSLALGGSAQHF. Here the CDR3 DNA reads TGTGCCGGCAGTTTAGCGCTCGGGGGGTCAGCCCAGCATTTT. The V and J genes are TRBV12-3 or TRBV12-4 and TRBJ1-5; D is possibly TRBD1 (5 bases). The CDR3 extends over 14 amino acids.

This clonotype was seen only once. A junction boundary mismatches the germline segment, possibly from a read error. The chain is built from TRBV11-2 and TRBJ2-7; unclear D gene. Germline V gene data show CDR1 as SGHAT and CDR2 as FQNNGV. CDR3 size: 14 residues. Written as DNA, the CDR3 is TGTGCCAGCTGCTTAACCGACGGAGTCTACGAGCAGTACTTC. This gives the protein CASCLTDGVYEQYF.

In its sample, this clonotype was seen many times. The chain uses TRBV6-6 and TRBJ1-5; 7 nucleotides align to TRBD1. The CDR3 is 15 amino acids. CDR1 and CDR2 from the germline V gene are MNHNY and SVGAGI (reference sequence). Trimming at V came to 7 bases and at J to 6 bases, leaving 12 bases not matched to a gene. DNA of the CDR3: TGTGCCAGCACTTCCTTAGGGGGCGAGGGTCAGCCCCAGCATTTT. It is translated as CASTSLGGEGQPQHF.

Worth noting for this clonotype: The junction departs from germline at one end; a sequencing error may be responsible. The V and J genes are TRBV11-3 and TRBJ2-1; tentative D call: TRBD1 (7 bases). From germline, CDR1 is SGHNT and CDR2 YENEEA. This CDR3 contains 16 residues. The CDR3 is CASSSDRDSTYNEQFF. The CDR3 coding sequence is TGTGCCAGCAGCTCCGACAGGGACTCGACCTACAATGAACAGTTCTTC.

The chain employs TRBV29-1 and TRBJ1-3; TRBD1 is a possible D gene (5 bases). The CDR3 is 13 residues long. CDR1 is SQVTM, CDR2 ANQGSEA, per germline. V was clipped by 3 bases and J by 6 bases, with 12 bases between them. The CDR3 loop is CSVDDGGENTIYF. The CDR3 bases are TGCAGCGTTGATGACGGGGGTGAAAACACCATATATTTT.

A remark on this clonotype: A much bigger clone sits one base away, suggesting this may be a read error. V usage is TRBV29-1 and J usage is TRBJ2-5, with 9 bases lining up with TRBD2. Trimming removed 6 bases from V and 3 bases from J; junction bases left unmatched: 11. The CDR3 has 15 residues. CDR1 and CDR2 from the germline V gene are SQVTM and ANQGSEA. The CDR3 sequence: CSVVVRTSAEETQYF. Here the CDR3 DNA reads TGCAGCGTAGTCGTCCGGACTAGCGCTGAAGAGACCCAGTACTTC.

The chain recombines TRBV28 with TRBJ2-1; a weak D match, TRBD2 (6 bases). The ends were cut back, 8 bases at V and 9 bases at J, with 11 bases in the middle. CDR3 size: 11 residues. In germline, CDR1 is MDHEN, CDR2 SYDVKM. The chain's CDR3 is CASGTGSEQFF. The DNA for the CDR3 is TGTGCCAGCGGGACTGGGAGTGAGCAGTTCTTC.